Below, one T cell receptor beta chain is given with its context. Its antigen is currently unknown. Sequencing used immunoSEQ multiplex PCR; TCRdb keeps in-frame clones, though not all of them. The sample lists some 87,000 clones; about 92% were seen once. This CDR3 is 15 amino acids long. The germline gives CDR1 ENHRY, CDR2 SYGVKD. The V end lost 6 bases, the J end lost 0 bases, and 12 bases lay between the germline ends. This entry comes from a study of OX40 agonist ivuxolimab in advanced cancers. Study background: The dose-escalation cohort was roughly 83% male, with a mean age of 60 years, ranging roughly 20 to 90.

Study conclusions and caveats: Individuals who were partial responders at 0.1-3.0 mg/kg had clonal expansion that ranked among the lowest. At doses 0.1 to 3.0 mg/kg, CD4+ and CD8+ clones expanded.

The source is an adult with an advanced solid tumor such as melanoma, head and neck, liver or kidney cancer. The J gene is TRBJ2-1, the V gene TRBV10-3; D gene ambiguous. The specimen was CD4+ or CD8+ T cells sorted from blood, collected in a trial of the OX40 agonist ivuxolimab. The CDR3 nucleotides read TGTGCCATCAGACAGCTTAGGAGCTCCTACAATGAGCAGTTCTTC. It translates to CAIRQLRSSYNEQFF.